This entry lists 21 T cell receptor beta chains sequenced from one sample in a study of T cells in Graves' hyperthyroidism and ophthalmopathy. RNA transcripts served as the template for amplifying TCR beta CDR3 regions. TCR CDR3 underwent first-round RT-PCR with the HTBI primer set. TCRdb called the multiplex PCR reads again in MiXCR, with one record for every CDR3 protein. The data hold around 250,000 distinct CDR3 sequences, with roughly a quarter observed a single time. Material: blood. These receptors were obtained from a woman in her thirties or forties with Graves' ophthalmopathy.

This clonotype was counted only a few times. A much larger clone differs from this one at a single base, so this may be a read error. This rearrangement joins TRBV6-5 to TRBJ2-7, with TRBD2 identical over 7 bases. The CDR3 has 15 amino acids. The germline V gene has CDR1 MNHEY and CDR2 SVGAGI. This chain's CDR3 is CVSSYSSGVVGEQYF. CDR3 in DNA: TGTGTCAGCAGTTACTCGAGCGGGGTGGTTGGAGAGCAGTACTTC.

The V and J genes are TRBV12-3 or TRBV12-4 and TRBJ2-5; 11 bases are a match to TRBD2. The CDR3 contains 16 residues. After removal of 8 bases from V and 1 base from J, the junction contained 9 bases not matched to a gene. CDR3 sequence (DNA): TGTGCCAGCGGAACTAGCGGGAGAGGGGGCCAAGAGACCCAGTACTTC. Amino acid sequence: CASGTSGRGGQETQYF.

In its sample, this clonotype was seen a few times. The chain joins TRBV7-8 to TRBJ2-5; unclear D gene. The V and J ends lost 1 base and 2 bases respectively, with 11 bases between them. Germline V CDR1 and CDR2: SGHVS, FQNEAQ. The CDR3 sequence is 15 residues long. The CDR3 reads CASSLGPRVQETQYF. CDR3 in DNA: TGTGCCAGCAGCTTAGGGCCTCGCGTGCAAGAGACCCAGTACTTC.

This clonotype was picked up many times. The gene calls are TRBV28 and TRBJ1-1, with unresolved D. V was cut by 5 bases and J by 6 bases, with 13 bases left in between. The V gene's germline CDR1 is MDHEN and CDR2 SYDVKM. The length of the CDR3 is 13 residues. The CDR3 loop is CASSPGKGAEAFF. In DNA form, the CDR3 reads TGTGCCAGCAGTCCCGGGAAAGGAGCTGAAGCTTTCTTT.

This clonotype was seen repeatedly, ten times or more. J is TRBJ2-7 and V is TRBV6-1; D gene ambiguous. The CDR3 sequence is 16 residues long. Trimming left V 2 bases short and J 0 bases short, with 14 bases between. Germline V gene lookup returns CDR1 MNHNS and CDR2 SASEGT. CDR3 sequence reads: CASSEIERWSSYEQYF. DNA of the CDR3: TGTGCCAGCAGTGAAATTGAGCGCTGGAGCTCCTACGAGCAGTACTTC.

The chain combines TRBV20-1 with TRBJ2-2; 13 bases fit TRBD2. Germline lookup yields CDR1 DFQATT and CDR2 SNEGSKA (reference sequence). The length of the CDR3 is 18 residues. Losses at the gene ends were 2 bases for V and 3 bases for J; bases not matched to a gene: 9. This chain's CDR3 is CSARRLGLAGEYTGELFF. The CDR3, as DNA: TGCAGTGCTAGACGCCTTGGACTAGCGGGAGAATACACCGGGGAGCTGTTTTTT.

This clonotype came up many times. The rearrangement uses TRBV29-1 and TRBJ2-2; 9 nucleotides match TRBD2. V lost 4 bases to trimming and J lost 0 bases; unmatched junction nucleotides: 0. The CDR3 has 14 residues. CDR1 SQVTM and CDR2 ANQGSEA come from the germline V gene. The chain's CDR3 is CSVASGTNTGELFF. In DNA, the CDR3 is TGCAGCGTTGCTAGCGGGACGAACACCGGGGAGCTGTTTTTT.

The chain uses TRBV30 and TRBJ1-3, with D hard to call. Germline loops: CDR1 GTSNPN, CDR2 SVGIG (reference sequence). There are 11 residues in the CDR3. Trimming pared 8 bases from V and 2 bases from J, leaving 7 bases between. CDR3 region: CATVAGNTIYF. Written as DNA, the CDR3 is TGTGCCACAGTGGCTGGAAACACCATATATTTT.

This clonotype came up many times. V and J are TRBV6-1 and TRBJ2-2, with TRBD2 matching 8 bases. The V segment lost 4 bases and the J segment 5 bases; nucleotides outside the gene matches: 6. The length of the CDR3 is 15 residues. Looked up from germline, CDR1 is MNHNS and CDR2 is SASEGT. CDR3 coding DNA: TGTGCCAGCAGTGGGGGGGGACTAGGGACCGGGGAGCTGTTTTTT. This encodes CASSGGGLGTGELFF.

This clonotype was found many times. The V and J genes are TRBV18 and TRBJ1-1; 8 nucleotides line up with TRBD1. The junction had 7 bases not matched to a gene; V was cut back by 4 bases and J by 0 bases. The germline V gene encodes CDR1 KGHSH and CDR2 LQKENI. The CDR3 runs to 16 residues. CDR3 sequence (DNA): TGTGCCAGCTCACTCCAGGGGGCCGGAGTGAACACTGAAGCTTTCTTT. This encodes CASSLQGAGVNTEAFF.

DNA of the CDR3: TGTGCCAGCAGGGACCCCTCGAGAGCTTTCTTT. Amino acid sequence: CASRDPSRAFF. The gene calls are TRBV12-3 or TRBV12-4 and TRBJ1-1, with D unresolved. Trimming shortened V by 6 bases and J by 10 bases, and 12 bases separated the two germline ends. The CDR3 runs 11 residues.

As to this clonotype: The CDR3 does not end in the conserved phenylalanine or tryptophan, so this is likely a read error. The chain uses TRBV20-1 and TRBJ2-5; 15 positions agree with TRBD2. J lost 1 base, V lost 6 bases, and 6 bases had no gene match. The CDR3 totals 16 residues. Germline V gene lookup returns CDR1 DFQATT and CDR2 SNEGSKA (reference sequence). CDR3 region: CSALGLAGGRQETQYL. The CDR3 DNA follows: TGCAGTGCCTTGGGACTAGCGGGAGGCCGCCAAGAGACCCAGTACCTC.

This clonotype was seen repeatedly, ten times or more. This chain links TRBV28 with TRBJ2-7; TRBD2 agrees at 7 bases. The CDR3 has 16 amino acids. Per the germline V gene, CDR1 is MDHEN and CDR2 is SYDVKM. The trim removed 4 bases at V and 0 bases at J, leaving 9 bases unmatched. This CDR3 reads CASSYRLAASSYEQYF. CDR3 in DNA: TGTGCCAGCAGTTATAGGCTAGCGGCGAGCTCCTACGAGCAGTACTTC.

This clonotype was detected ten times or more. V usage is TRBV6-5 and J usage is TRBJ2-2; TRBD2 aligns across 7 bases. Germline CDR1 MNHEY, CDR2 SVGAGI. The V gene end was trimmed by 11 bases and the J gene end by 4 bases; junction bases not matched to a gene: 7. The CDR3 consists of 13 residues. The CDR3 loop is CAGKSGTTGELFF. Written as DNA, the CDR3 is TGTGCCGGTAAAAGCGGGACCACCGGGGAGCTGTTTTTT.

The sample holds many counts of this clonotype. The chain employs TRBV24-1 and TRBJ2-5; 7 nucleotides match TRBD1. Trimming at V came to 5 bases and at J to 7 bases, leaving 9 bases not matched to a gene. CDR3 length: 14 residues. The V gene's germline CDR1 is KGHDR and CDR2 SFDVKD. CDR3 DNA: TGTGCCACCAGTGGACAGGGCACGGGTGCGACCCAGTACTTC. Translating it yields CATSGQGTGATQYF.

This clonotype occurred many times. The chain links TRBV2 to TRBJ2-7, with 10 bases identical to TRBD2. The CDR3 runs 13 residues. Per germline, CDR1 SNHLY and CDR2 FYNNEI. Trimming removed 8 bases from V and 4 bases from J; junction bases left unmatched: 5. CDR3 residues: CASGSGRGYEQYF. CDR3 bases: TGTGCCAGCGGAAGCGGGAGGGGGTACGAGCAGTACTTC.

The rearrangement uses TRBV6-2 or TRBV6-3 and TRBJ1-1; D is possibly TRBD1 (5 bases). CDR1 MNHEY and CDR2 SVGEGT come from the germline V gene. The CDR3 extends over 17 amino acids. Trimming left V 6 bases short and J 0 bases short, with 20 bases between. The CDR3 sequence is CASSLSPAGRMNTEAFF. CDR3 sequence (DNA): TGTGCCAGCAGCCTATCGCCCGCAGGGCGCATGAACACTGAAGCTTTCTTT.

This chain links TRBV10-3 with TRBJ1-1; D gene ambiguous. The V and J ends lost 3 bases and 0 bases respectively, with 20 bases between them. The CDR3 covers 18 residues. Germline CDR1 ENHRY, CDR2 SYGVKD. The CDR3 reads CAISDQLSGSGLNTEAFF. In DNA, the CDR3 is TGTGCCATCAGTGACCAACTGTCGGGGTCGGGCCTGAACACTGAAGCTTTCTTT.

The table lists this clonotype with many counts. The CDR3 region has the DNA TGTGCCAGCAGCATGTGGACAGGGGGCCCTAGCAATCAGCCCCAGCATTTT. This codes for CASSMWTGGPSNQPQHF. The gene calls are TRBV11-1 and TRBJ1-5, with 11 bases matching TRBD1. From germline, CDR1 is SGHAT and CDR2 FQDESV (reference sequence). V gave up 5 bases and J gave up 0 bases; unmatched junction bases: 6. The CDR3 spans 17 residues.

This clonotype was counted once. V usage is TRBV12-3 or TRBV12-4 and J usage is TRBJ2-6, with a tentative D call TRBD1 (5 bases). Trimming left V 4 bases short and J 4 bases short, with 14 bases between. The CDR3 covers 16 residues. The CDR3 nucleotides are TGTGCCAGCAGTTCCCGCAGGGAATCCGGGGCCAACGTCCTGACTTTC. Amino acids: CASSSRRESGANVLTF.

The chain employs TRBV27 and TRBJ2-7; 9 bases match TRBD1. Germline V gene lookup returns CDR1 MNHEY and CDR2 SMNVEV (reference sequence). V lost 4 bases and J lost 2; bases outside the gene matches: 6. This CDR3 is 15 amino acids long. CDR3: CASSSMGQGTYEQYF. The CDR3 nucleotides read TGTGCCAGCAGTTCCATGGGACAGGGAACCTACGAGCAGTACTTC.